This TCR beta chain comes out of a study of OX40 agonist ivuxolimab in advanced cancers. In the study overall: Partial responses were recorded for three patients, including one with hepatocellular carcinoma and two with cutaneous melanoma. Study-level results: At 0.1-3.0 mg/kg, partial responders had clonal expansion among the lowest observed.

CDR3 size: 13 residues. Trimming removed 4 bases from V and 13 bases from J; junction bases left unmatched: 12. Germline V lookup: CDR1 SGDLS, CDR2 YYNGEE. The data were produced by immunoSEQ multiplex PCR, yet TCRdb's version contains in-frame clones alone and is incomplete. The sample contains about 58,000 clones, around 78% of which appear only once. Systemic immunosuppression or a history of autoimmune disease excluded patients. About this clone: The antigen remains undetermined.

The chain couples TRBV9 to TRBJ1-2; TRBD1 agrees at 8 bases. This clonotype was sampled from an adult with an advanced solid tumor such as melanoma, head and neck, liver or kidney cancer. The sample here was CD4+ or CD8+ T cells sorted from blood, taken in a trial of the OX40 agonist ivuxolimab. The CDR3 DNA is TGTGCCAGCAGCCTGACAGGGGCGCCGGCCATCACCTTC. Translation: CASSLTGAPAITF.